The T cell receptor beta chain described here comes from a study of post-analysis software for immune sequencing data. Study-level points and caveats: There were four or five TRBV segments more frequent in patients than controls, and TRBV5-6, TRBV5-1 and TRBV20-1 were among them.

The CDR3 is 13 amino acids. Germline V CDR1 and CDR2: ENHRY, SYGVKD. Trimming at V came to 7 bases and at J to 8 bases, leaving 6 bases not matched to a gene. A few counts support this clonotype. No antigen is known for it. Included in the TCR beta cDNA libraries were unique molecular identifiers. Via MiXCR, TCRdb re-called the PCR reads, giving one row per CDR3 protein. The data contain about 540,000 distinct CDR3 sequences, roughly 34% of them singletons. Sequencing was performed on blood. The V gene is TRBV10-3, the J gene TRBJ2-1; 9 bases map to TRBD2. The sequence was obtained from a girl aged 2-17 years with multiple sclerosis. CDR3 DNA: TGTGCCATCACCGGACTAGCGTTTGATGAGCAGTTCTTC. Translating it yields CAITGLAFDEQFF.